This T cell receptor (beta chain) was recorded in a study of cytomegalovirus exposure and HLA in healthy donors. Points from the study as a whole: Reported performance of the classifier showed diagnosis of cytomegalovirus status with high specificity and sensitivity. Researchers reported that three CMV-associated chains were confirmed in vitro as CMV antigen-specific. Most TCR sequences showed up rarely, but some public TCRs showed up in many donors.

Remarks on this clone: Its matching antigen is unknown.

Repertoires were generated with immunoSEQ multiplex PCR, while TCRdb's copy carries only in-frame clones and drops some. The table records 100,000 to 120,000 clones, about 88% of them present only once. Sequenced input: PBMCs. The clonotype was recovered from a woman aged 18 to 35 in good health and CMV-seropositive.

The CDR3 region is CSEERDRGLGGYTF. DNA for the CDR3: TGCAGCGAAGAAAGGGACAGGGGGCTAGGTGGCTACACCTTC. This chain links TRBV29-1 with TRBJ1-2, with 12 bases identical to TRBD1. The V and J ends lost 7 bases and 7 bases, in that order; junction bases with no gene match: 10. Germline V gives CDR1 SQVTM, CDR2 ANQGSEA. The CDR3 consists of 14 residues.